This T cell receptor (beta chain) derives from a study of control samples from healthy donors and cancer patients. Clones were sequenced by immunoSEQ multiplex PCR, and TCRdb holds only the in-frame ones, with some missing. The table shows around 41,000 clones, with around four fifths occurring only once. Germline V lookup: CDR1 MDHEN, CDR2 SYDVKM. Trimming took off 5 bases at V and 2 bases at J, with 4 bases between the two ends. The CDR3 is 11 residues long. This chain links TRBV28 with TRBJ2-7; no definite D call. This sequence was found in a woman aged 55 to 70 with lung cancer. Sample: PBMCs. The CDR3 nucleotides are TGTGCCAGCAGTCGGACCTACGAGCAGTACTTC. Translation gives CASSRTYEQYF. Full variable domain (outside the CDR3, taken from reference TRBV28 and TRBJ2-7): DVKVTQSSRYLVKRTGEKVFLECVQDMDHENMFWYRQDPGLGLRLIYFSYDVKMKEKGDIPEGYSVSREKKERFSLILESASTNQTSMYLCASSRTYEQYFGPGTRLTVT.